This passage covers 13 T cell receptor beta chains from one sample sequenced in a study of T cell repertoires in cytomegalovirus infection (dated by TCRdb to the late 2010s). Sequencing instrument: Illumina HiSeq 1500. The public reads were reprocessed in TCRdb via fastp at Q25 and MiXCR, keeping in-frame beta chains. Every entry covers one CDR3 protein and lists the most common genes and DNA from its rows. This sample comprises 310,000 or so distinct CDR3 sequences, about 9.2% of them detected only once. The ten biggest clones cover around 2.5% of the sample. The specimen sequenced was PBMCs. The receptor set was obtained from a human donor in good health (CMV status not recorded). Some clones in this sample may be carry-over from other donors' samples.

This clonotype was seen repeatedly, ten times or more. The chain couples TRBV5-1 to TRBJ1-1; the match to TRBD1 covers 12 bases. The germline V gene encodes CDR1 SGHRS and CDR2 YFSETQ. The V segment lost 0 bases and the J segment 5 bases; nucleotides outside the gene matches: 17. CDR3 size: 20 residues. The CDR3 region has the DNA TGCGCCAGCAGCTTGGAATTACCGCGGGGGACAGGGGGCGTGGGGACTGAAGCTTTCTTT. It yields the protein CASSLELPRGTGGVGTEAFF.

This clonotype was seen only a few times. The chain employs TRBV14 and TRBJ2-3, with TRBD2 as a possible D gene (6 bases). CDR3 size: 16 residues. Germline V lookup: CDR1 SGHDN, CDR2 FVKESK. V was shortened by 1 base and J by 3 bases, with 14 bases between the two germline ends. In nucleotides, the CDR3 is TGTGCCAGCAGCCAAGCGCGTCTAGCGAGGACAGATACGCAGTATTTT. Translated, it gives CASSQARLARTDTQYF.

This clonotype was seen many times. CDR3 amino acids: CASSRDRHLRGPDTQYF. The CDR3 nucleotides are TGTGCCAGCAGCCGAGACAGGCACCTCAGGGGACCAGATACGCAGTATTTT. This chain connects TRBV7-2 to TRBJ2-3, with a possible D match to TRBD1 (6 bases). V shed 5 bases and J shed 4 bases, with 22 bases lying between them. Germline lookup yields CDR1 SGHTA and CDR2 FQGNSA. This CDR3 is 17 amino acids long. Full variable domain (remainder filled in from reference TRBV7-2 and TRBJ2-3): GAGVSQSPSNKVTEKGKDVELRCDPISGHTALYWYRQSLGQGLEFLIYFQGNSAPDKSGLPSDRFSAERTGGSVSTLTIQRTQQEDSAVYLCASSRDRHLRGPDTQYFGPGTRLTVL.

On this clonotype itself: One end of the junction fails to match germline, which may point to a read error. The chain links TRBV29-1 to TRBJ1-1; 9 nucleotides agree with TRBD1. The CDR3 is 13 residues long. Per the germline V gene, CDR1 is SQVTM and CDR2 is ANQGSEA. The CDR3 is CSVWTGANSEAFF. DNA for the CDR3: TGCAGCGTTTGGACAGGGGCGAACTCTGAAGCTTTCTTT. Full variable domain (outside the CDR3, taken from reference TRBV29-1 and TRBJ1-1): SAVISQKPSRDICQRGTSLTIQCQVDSQVTMMFWYRQQPGQSLTLIATANQGSEATYESGFVIDKFPISRPNLTFSTLTVSNMSPEDSSIYLCSVWTGANSEAFFGQGTRLTVV.

Ten or more counts support this clonotype. The chain links TRBV3-1 to TRBJ2-5, with TRBD2 identical over 9 bases. Germline V gene data show CDR1 as LGHDT and CDR2 as YNNKEL (reference sequence). The CDR3 loop spans 13 amino acids. V shed 6 bases, J shed 4 bases, and the junction held 3 bases outside the gene matches. CDR3 coding DNA: TGTGCCAGCAGTTCTAGCGGGACAGAGACCCAGTACTTC. Translated, it gives CASSSSGTETQYF.

The sample holds a few counts of this clonotype. The gene calls are TRBV28 and TRBJ2-7, with TRBD1 matching 10 bases. V shed 5 bases, J shed 0 bases, and the junction held 13 bases outside the gene matches. The CDR3 sequence is 18 residues long. Germline values: CDR1 MDHEN, CDR2 SYDVKM. CDR3 sequence reads: CASSMLIGTGDSSYEQYV. The CDR3 DNA reads TGTGCCAGCAGTATGTTAATCGGGACAGGGGATAGCTCCTACGAGCAGTACGTC.

The sample holds many counts of this clonotype. V and J are TRBV7-9 and TRBJ1-2, with 11 bases lining up with TRBD1. Germline CDR1 reads SEHNR; CDR2 reads FQNEAQ (reference sequence). The J segment lost 6 bases and the V segment lost 4 bases, leaving 13 bases of the junction unmatched. There are 17 residues in the CDR3. The CDR3 reads CASSSTSGQGVTDGYTF. Here the CDR3 DNA reads TGTGCCAGCAGCTCCACTTCGGGACAGGGGGTTACGGATGGCTACACCTTC. Full variable domain (outside the CDR3, taken from reference TRBV7-9 and TRBJ1-2): DTGVSQNPRHKITKRGQNVTFRCDPISEHNRLYWYRQTLGQGPEFLTYFQNEAQLEKSRLLSDRFSAERPKGSFSTLEIQRTEQGDSAMYLCASSSTSGQGVTDGYTFGSGTRLTVV.

The chain is built from TRBV11-2 and TRBJ1-4; unclear D gene. V was pared by 5 bases and J by 8 bases, with 24 bases between. The CDR3 consists of 17 residues. Germline CDR1 is SGHAT and CDR2 is FQNNGV. This chain's CDR3 is CASSLNGPPPRGEKLFF. CDR3 nucleotide sequence: TGTGCCAGCAGCCTCAATGGACCTCCACCCCGAGGGGAAAAACTGTTTTTT.

The rearrangement uses TRBV10-1 and TRBJ1-1; 9 bases line up with TRBD1. V was clipped by 3 bases and J by 5 bases; unmatched bases: 1. The CDR3 contains 13 residues. CDR1 and CDR2 from the germline V gene are WNHNN and SYGVQD (reference sequence). CDR3 sequence reads: CASSDDRGTEAFF. The CDR3 coding sequence is TGCGCCAGCAGTGACGACAGGGGGACTGAAGCTTTCTTT.

This clonotype was counted only a few times. The V and J genes are TRBV5-5 and TRBJ2-2; maybe TRBD1 (5 bases). Trimming removed 1 base at V and 7 bases at J, with 8 bases between. Per germline, CDR1 SGHKS and CDR2 YYEKEE (reference sequence). This CDR3 comprises 13 residues. The CDR3 reads CASSLRGGGELFF. CDR3 nucleotides: TGTGCCAGCAGCTTGAGGGGTGGCGGGGAGCTGTTTTTT.

This clonotype was counted many times. V is TRBV29-1 and J is TRBJ1-2, with 8 bases aligning to TRBD1. Germline V CDR1 and CDR2: SQVTM, ANQGSEA. This CDR3 spans 15 amino acids. Trimming at V came to 0 bases and at J to 6 bases, leaving 9 bases not matched to a gene. CDR3 amino acids: CSVEDRLRGQNGYTF. DNA of the CDR3: TGCAGCGTTGAAGATCGCCTCAGGGGGCAGAATGGCTACACCTTC.

In the case of this clonotype: With a much larger clone just one base away, this may be a read error. V is TRBV29-1 and J is TRBJ2-1, with D uncertain. There are 12 residues in the CDR3. CDR1 and CDR2 from the germline V gene are SQVTM and ANQGSEA. V lost 5 bases, J lost 4 bases, and 9 bases lay in between. Written as DNA, the CDR3 is TGCAGCGTTTCACAGCGATACAATGAGCAGTTCTTC. This codes for CSVSQRYNEQFF.

This clonotype was counted many times. The J gene is TRBJ2-2, the V gene TRBV11-1; 10 nucleotides match TRBD1. This CDR3 region has 15 residues. Germline V lookup: CDR1 SGHAT, CDR2 FQDESV (reference sequence). After removal of 5 bases from V and 5 bases from J, the junction contained 5 bases not matched to a gene. Here the CDR3 DNA reads TGTGCCAGCAGCACCGACAGGGGGCAAACCGGGGAGCTGTTTTTT. Amino acids: CASSTDRGQTGELFF. The full variable domain, rest sourced from reference TRBV11-1 and TRBJ2-2, is EAEVAQSPRYKITEKSQAVAFWCDPISGHATLYWYRQILGQGPELLVQFQDESVVDDSQLPKDRFSAERLKGVDSTLKIQPAELGDSAMYLCASSTDRGQTGELFFGEGSRLTVL.